This T cell receptor (beta chain) stems from a study of regulatory T cells in long-lasting Graves disease (dated by TCRdb to the early 2020s). Regarding the research as a whole: Antithyroid drugs had been taken for less than 3 months by newly diagnosed Graves' disease patients. The study was registered as a clinical trial and conducted in China. A total of roughly 35 samples underwent TCR sequencing, from about 13 patients with persistent Graves' disease and some 20 patients with newly diagnosed Graves' disease. Persistent Graves' disease patients were compared with newly diagnosed Graves' disease patients by peripheral blood TCR sequencing and RNA sequencing.

The library was made by multiplex PCR. The data were produced on an Illumina HiSeq 4000. iRepertoire HTBI primers and Arm-PCR amplification of CDR3 regions were used to construct TCR beta libraries. Before sequencing, the PCR products went through gel purification. Per the source publication's procedure: A total of 62 TRBV and 14 TRBJ segments were identified across samples and were used for gene usage analysis of CDR3 amino acid clonotypes. Filtered high-quality paired reads were merged into contigs using COPE and FqMerger. BLAST was used to align contigs to IMGT TRBV, TRBD and TRBJ reference genes, with CDR3 defined following IMGT. Highly expanded clones were defined as clonotypes with a frequency above 0.1%. Shannon entropy served as the measure of repertoire diversity, while the Gini coefficient captured V-J evenness. Clonotypes shared by more than one individual were considered public. TCRdb handled the public reads itself, with Q25 trimming in fastp and clone calling in MiXCR, and kept productive beta chains. One record per CDR3 amino acid sequence lists the most common genes and DNA. V and J calls and clone size were set by TCRdb, not the authors. For this sample the table gives some 410,000 distinct CDR3 sequences, of which roughly 15% were detected only once. About 10% of the sample belongs to the ten largest clones.

What the research found in general, with its limitations: The authors acknowledged the small sample size as a limitation that may reduce accuracy. Only the TCR beta chain was sequenced and analyzed. Persistent disease showed preferential use of TRBV28, TRBJ1-2 and TRBJ2-5, whereas newly diagnosed disease favored TRBV20-1 and TRBJ2-1. Lower TCR Shannon entropy and fewer highly expanded clones were observed in persistent Graves' disease patients than in newly diagnosed patients, which suggested clonal expansion. More public clonotypes were shared among persistent patients (2,741) than among newly diagnosed patients (approximately 930). Peripheral blood alone was examined, since thyroid tissue, which constituted the primary lesion, could not be accessed.

Reading the label with the study, this specimen's time point is: newly diagnosed GD, antithyroid drugs for less than 3 months. RNA was extracted from PBMCs in TRIzol for both TCR sequencing and RNA sequencing. The diagnosis of Graves' disease followed American Thyroid Association guidelines. Patients for the study were recruited at an endocrinology department in Xi'an, China. From each patient, around 8.3 milliliters of peripheral blood was collected into an EDTA anticoagulant tube. Ficoll Paque Plus density gradient separation was used to isolate PBMCs, and no further T cell sorting was done. RNA quality was checked with an Agilent 2100 Bioanalyzer and agarose gel, and concentration with a NanoDrop 2000. On this clonotype itself: What antigen it recognizes has not been identified. No quality values exist for individual bases; no much larger clone is one base distant.

The germline V gene (reference sequence) yields LNHNV for CDR1 and YYDKDF for CDR2. Compared with germline, V lacks 0 bases and J lacks 4 bases; bases without a gene match: 5. From the cysteine through the phenylalanine, the CDR3 covers 15 amino acids. The CDR3 DNA has 45 bases and is translated from base 1. A further study also used this sample, focusing on T cells in Graves' hyperthyroidism and ophthalmopathy. Per the second study: A patient counted as having stable Graves' hyperthyroidism if no progression to ophthalmopathy occurred over 18 months of follow-up. Hyperthyroidism patients were aged 18 to 65 years and newly diagnosed, with disease duration of less than 2 months. The study excluded patients with uncontrolled infections, other autoimmune diseases, pregnancy or lactation. Clinical symptoms, serum thyroxine and TRAb, thyroid ultrasound, and orbital computed tomography formed the basis for the diagnoses. The TCR CDR3 was subjected to a first round of RT-PCR using the HTBI primer set and the Qiagen OneStep RT-PCR kit. Most expanded thyroid clonotypes (frequency above 0.001) were also detected in blood, a finding suggesting that blood repertoires may reflect thyroid immune responses. A model built on a 13 V-J signature distinguished ophthalmopathy from stable hyperthyroidism, reaching around 90% sensitivity and 81.08% specificity in cross-validation and 80%/75% in testing. In validation, the model predicted progression to ophthalmopathy with 55% to 71% sensitivity and 72% to 75% specificity, a median of 6.5 months before onset. TCR V-J signatures able to tell the groups apart were searched for in a discovery cohort of around 95 patients, of whom around 42 had Graves' ophthalmopathy and about 55 had stable Graves' hyperthyroidism. Prospective prediction of ophthalmopathy was tested in an independent validation cohort of some 20 hyperthyroidism patients and around 16 patients who later progressed to ophthalmopathy. For training and testing, the 100 or so patients in the discovery cohort were randomly divided in a 7:3 ratio. In addition, the study compared T-cell repertoires in thyroid tissue and in blood from 6 or 7 Graves' hyperthyroidism patients. After sampling, hyperthyroidism patients received methimazole starting at 30 mg daily, and ophthalmopathy patients received high-dose intravenous methylprednisolone. A second multiplex PCR round built the libraries, followed by size selection and purification. Libraries were sequenced paired-end with 100 bp reads on an Illumina HiSeq2000. SOAPnuke was used to process the raw data, throwing out any read that contained adapters or uncalled bases, had a mean Phred below 15, or lacked an exact constant-primer or identifier match. COPE v1.2.5 was used to merge high-quality paired reads, and clonotypes were defined as unique nucleotide sequences. MiTCR v1.1 was used to align the clonotypes against IMGT TRBV, TRBD and TRBJ reference segments. The analysis included only V-J combinations with a frequency above 0.0001, which together covered 99% to 99.2% of the repertoires. The TCS score was defined as F50 (clonal expansion) divided by E x V (chaos), with BLOSUM62-based TCRdist calculated between CDR3 peptides within each V-J. Welch's t-statistics and random forest reduced roughly 540 V-J features to 10 to 15, which were used in a naive Bayes classifier (R e1071). No statistical method was used to set the sample size in advance, and investigators knew the group allocation. The paper reports TCR Vbeta CDR3 sequencing of some 140 peripheral blood samples: approximately 41 ophthalmopathy, under 80 hyperthyroidism and approximately 17 progressor patients.

This material consisted of peripheral blood mononuclear cells (PBMCs), taken at new diagnosis, from a patient treated with antithyroid drugs. The sequence derives from a woman in her 30s with Graves disease. Donor details come from another sample of the same person, matched by shared clones. The chain joins TRBV15 to TRBJ1-1; TRBD1 lines up with 7 middle nucleotides. The CDR3 reads CATSRDPGGFTEAFF. The nucleotides are TGTGCCACCAGCAGAGATCCAGGGGGATTCACTGAAGCTTTCTTT.